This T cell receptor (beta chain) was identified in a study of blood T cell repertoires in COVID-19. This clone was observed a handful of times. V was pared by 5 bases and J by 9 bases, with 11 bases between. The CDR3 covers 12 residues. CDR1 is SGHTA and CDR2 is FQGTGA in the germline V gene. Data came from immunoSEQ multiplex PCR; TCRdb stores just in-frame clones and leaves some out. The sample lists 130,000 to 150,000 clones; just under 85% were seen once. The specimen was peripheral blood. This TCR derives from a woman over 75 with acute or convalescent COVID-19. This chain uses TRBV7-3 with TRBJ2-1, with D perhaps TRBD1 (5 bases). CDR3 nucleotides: TGTGCCAGCAGCCTTCAGGGCGGTGAGCAGTTCTTC. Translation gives CASSLQGGEQFF. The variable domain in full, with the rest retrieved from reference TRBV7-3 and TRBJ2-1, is GAGVSQTPSNKVTEKGKYVELRCDPISGHTALYWYRQSLGQGPEFLIYFQGTGAADDSGLPNDRFFAVRPEGSVSTLKIQRTERGDSAVYLCASSLQGGEQFFGPGTRLTVL.